The subject of this entry is one TCR beta chain. There is no known antigen for this receptor. Per-base qualities were not stored, and no clone one base away is much larger. The CDR1 and CDR2 encoded by the germline V gene are MGHDK and SYGVNS. The CDR3 numbers 16 residues from cysteine through phenylalanine. The DNA shown is the 48-base CDR3, in frame from base 1. Compared with germline, V lacks 2 bases and J lacks 5 bases; bases without a gene match: 11. The sample originates from a study of identical twins (dated by TCRdb to the mid-2010s). Study-wide context: To test whether fetal clonotypes persist, the study used deep sequencing on TCR alpha and beta repertoires from monozygotic twins, unrelated adults of various ages, and cord blood. To rule out contamination, the twin experiments were replicated at different times with different library preparation protocols.

Every donor was a healthy Caucasian. Three pairs of female monozygotic twins, all aged roughly 18 to 30 years, made up the twin cohort. Peripheral blood mononuclear cells were the source from which RNA for the TCR libraries was isolated. General conclusions and limits of the study: Invariant T cells such as MAIT and iNKT could partly confound zero-insertion analyses, though diverse VJ usage argued against this for most clonotypes. In monozygotic twins, recombination models systematically underestimated out-of-frame TCR alpha sharing, but the models matched the sharing seen between unrelated individuals. In beta out-of-frame sequences, excess twin sharing was weaker, because having fewer shared sequences lowered the signal-to-noise ratio. Because the same donors could not be followed over many years, conclusions were based on cross-sectional statistical analysis. Out-of-frame TCR alpha sequences shared between twins showed an excess of low generation-probability sequences compared with coincidental sharing between unrelated individuals. Abundant cord blood beta clonotypes carried fewer insertions; young adult naive repertoires showed a weaker similar trend, while memory repertoires showed none.

Library preparation was by 5' RACE. TCRdb names Illumina HiSeq 2000 as the instrument used. Template switching introduced a universal primer binding site; the final cDNA contained a unique molecular identifier, enabling accurate counting of TCR cDNA molecules. Specific primers in the conserved constant-segment region were used to synthesize first-strand cDNA for the TCR alpha and beta chains. To control for contamination, each cDNA library was double barcoded with a SMART-Mk sample barcode plus Illumina barcodes. TruSeq adapter sequences along with Illumina sample barcodes were introduced in two successive PCR steps. The Illumina HiSeq platform was used with custom primers to sequence TCR alpha and beta cDNA libraries. The authors processed their data as follows. MiGEC was used to process raw reads and extract unique molecular identifiers, and MiXCR was used to find CDR3 positions. Recombination models were inferred per individual with the repgenHMM and IGoR tools using an EM algorithm. The tcR package in R was used for shared clonotype analysis, with sharing normalized by the product of cloneset sizes. Out-of-frame nonproductive sequences were analyzed to study raw recombination free of thymic and clonal selection effects. TCRdb reworked the public reads: Q25 trimming with fastp, MiXCR clone assembly, productive beta chains retained. Identical CDR3 proteins give one entry, which carries the most common genes and DNA. The V and J calls here are based on TCRdb, not the publication. The sample has under 1 million distinct CDR3 sequences on record, about 12% of them singletons. The ten largest clones add up to roughly 1.5% of the sample.

The data also belong to a second study, concerning yellow fever vaccine responses in identical twins. The second study also describes: The authors reported that the T cell response to vaccination in identical twins appeared partly convergent and partly personalized. Focusing on identical twins, the study followed the T cell clones that responded to the vaccine, and did so with precision.

What was sequenced was PBMCs. The sequence joins TRBV25-1 to TRBJ2-5; the junction holds 7 bases that match TRBD2. The source of this sequence is a woman under 30 in good health. The CDR3 protein sequence reads: CASSEGGAGSKETQYF. The nucleotide sequence is given as TGTGCCAGCAGTGAAGGGGGAGCGGGGTCGAAGGAGACCCAGTACTTC.